The 21 T cell receptor beta chains in this list originate from one sample, sequenced in a study of metastatic and nonmetastatic thyroid tumors. TCRdb re-clonotyped the PCR reads via MiXCR. This table holds about 53,000 clones, 20% found once. Until they underwent thyroid surgery, no patient had received any treatment. The sample was blood. Receptors originate from a female donor with papillary thyroid cancer or a benign thyroid nodule (not recorded which). Some clones in this sample may be carry-over from other donors' samples.

This sequence joins TRBV7-2 and TRBJ2-3, with 11 bases fitting TRBD1. The germline CDR1 and CDR2 sequences are SGHTA and FQGNSA. The V gene end was trimmed by 5 bases and the J gene end by 4 bases; junction bases not matched to a gene: 2. This CDR3 contains 14 residues. In DNA form, the CDR3 reads TGTGCCAGCAGCCTGGGACAGGGGGCAGATACGCAGTATTTT. Protein: CASSLGQGADTQYF.

This clone was counted ten times or more. V usage is TRBV10-3 and J usage is TRBJ1-4; a possible D gene is TRBD1 (6 bases). V gave up 0 bases and J gave up 4 bases, with 9 bases separating them. There are 15 residues in the CDR3. CDR1 ENHRY and CDR2 SYGVKD come from the germline V gene. The CDR3 loop reads CAISESSRGNEKLFF. The CDR3 nucleotides read TGTGCCATCAGTGAGTCATCCAGGGGTAATGAAAAACTGTTTTTT.

This clone was seen at least ten times. The V gene is TRBV5-4, the J gene TRBJ2-3; D not resolved. The CDR3 is made up of 13 amino acids. CDR1 SGHNT and CDR2 YYREEE come from the germline V gene (reference sequence). Between the trimmed V and J ends, which lost 7 bases and 1 base, there was a span of 10 bases. The CDR3 region is CASAPSGTDTQYF. CDR3 sequence (DNA): TGTGCCAGCGCCCCTTCCGGCACAGATACGCAGTATTTT.

This clone was observed a few times. The chain employs TRBV12-3 or TRBV12-4 and TRBJ2-7; TRBD1 matches 8 bases. The V segment lost 7 bases and the J segment 2 bases; nucleotides outside the gene matches: 7. This CDR3 is built from 14 residues. The CDR3 DNA is TGTGCCAGCATCCGACAGGGGACGACCTACGAGCAGTACTTC. Translating it yields CASIRQGTTYEQYF.

At least ten counts were recorded for this clone. The chain couples TRBV7-2 to TRBJ2-2, with 7 bases lining up with TRBD2. The CDR3 consists of 13 residues. V lost 10 bases, J lost 3 bases, and 5 bases stayed unmatched. From germline, CDR1 is SGHTA and CDR2 FQGNSA. The CDR3: CATRGRYTGELFF. CDR3 sequence (DNA): TGTGCCACCCGCGGGAGATACACCGGGGAGCTGTTTTTT.

This clone was seen ten or more times. The chain uses TRBV29-1 and TRBJ1-3, with D possibly TRBD1 on 5 matching bases. The CDR3 covers 11 residues. Trimming stripped 7 bases from V and 4 bases from J, with 8 bases between. CDR1 is SQVTM and CDR2 is ANQGSEA in the germline V gene. CDR3 in DNA: TGCAGCGCCGGGGGGGGAAACACCATATATTTT. Its protein product is CSAGGGNTIYF.

This sequence joins TRBV11-2 and TRBJ1-1, with D perhaps TRBD1 (5 bases). V shed 3 bases and J shed 1 base, with 15 bases lying between them. The germline CDR1 and CDR2 sequences are SGHAT and FQNNGV. The CDR3 loop spans 16 amino acids. The CDR3, as DNA: TGTGCCAGCAGCTTGTCGGGGCAGAGGGGGAACACTGAAGCTTTCTTT. Translated, it gives CASSLSGQRGNTEAFF.

This clone has a count of ten or more. This chain links TRBV6-1 with TRBJ1-5; D is unresolved. CDR1 and CDR2 from the germline V gene are MNHNS and SASEGT. With 8 bases removed from V and 1 base from J, the gap between germline ends came to 15 bases. This CDR3 contains 15 residues. DNA of the CDR3: TGTGCCAGCGTATTGGTGACCGGCAGCAATCAGCCCCAGCATTTT. It encodes CASVLVTGSNQPQHF.

As for this clone: The junction and the germline gene differ at one end; a read error may be behind it. The chain carries TRBV24-1 and TRBJ2-2; a possible D gene is TRBD1 (6 bases). CDR1 and CDR2 (germline): KGHDR, SFDVKD. The CDR3 covers 14 residues. In DNA, the CDR3 is TGTGCCACCAGTGATCCAGGGGAGATCGGGGATCTGTTTTTT. Its protein is CATSDPGEIGDLFF.

The V gene is TRBV5-4, the J gene TRBJ1-2; 8 bases agree with TRBD1. V shed 3 bases and J 6 bases; nucleotides not matched to a gene: 7. Per the germline V gene, CDR1 is SGHNT and CDR2 is YYREEE (reference sequence). The CDR3 runs 14 residues. DNA for the CDR3: TGTGCCAGCAGCTCGAAAGGACAGGGCGATGGCTACACCTTC. Translated: CASSSKGQGDGYTF.

To note about this clone: With a much larger clone just one base away, this may be a read error. Different DNA sequences within this sample yield the same CDR3. This rearrangement joins TRBV20-1 to TRBJ2-2; weak D call: TRBD2 (5 bases). This CDR3 is built from 14 residues. The germline gives CDR1 DFQATT, CDR2 SNEGSKA (reference sequence). Written as DNA, the CDR3 is TGCAGTCCTACTAGATCCGTTGACGCCGGTGAGCTGTTTTTT. It yields the protein CSPTRSVDAGELFF.

This clone has a count of ten or more. The genes are TRBV12-3 or TRBV12-4 and TRBJ2-7; D not certain. The CDR3 consists of 12 residues. Trimming left V 0 bases short and J 3 bases short, with 3 bases between. Written as DNA, the CDR3 is TGTGCCAGCAGTTTAGCGATCTACGAGCAGTACTTC. Translated: CASSLAIYEQYF.

This clone was seen ten or more times. The V and J genes are TRBV6-1 and TRBJ1-1; TRBD1 agrees at 9 bases. The trim removed 5 bases at V and 4 bases at J, leaving 11 bases unmatched. CDR3 length: 16 amino acids. The V gene's germline CDR1 is MNHNS and CDR2 SASEGT. CDR3 residues: CASSHRGRGAVTEAFF. In DNA form, the CDR3 reads TGTGCCAGCAGTCACAGGGGGCGAGGGGCCGTCACTGAAGCTTTCTTT.

As for this clone: Since a much larger clone is just one base distant, this may be a read error. This CDR3 is also generated by other DNA sequences in the sample. The rearrangement uses TRBV20-1 and TRBJ2-5, with 7 positions matching TRBD2. Germline lookup yields CDR1 DFQATT and CDR2 SNEGSKA (reference sequence). The CDR3 has 14 residues. Losses at the gene ends were 8 bases for V and 4 bases for J; bases not matched to a gene: 13. The CDR3 nucleotides are TGCAGTTCACGTGCGGGGGATCAGGTAGAGACCCAGTACTTC. Translating gives CSSRAGDQVETQYF.

This clone was counted many times. The chain joins TRBV7-9 to TRBJ1-1, with unresolved D. V was shortened by 2 bases and J by 8 bases, with 9 bases between the two germline ends. Germline V lookup: CDR1 SEHNR, CDR2 FQNEAQ (reference sequence). The CDR3 length is 12 residues. CDR3 sequence (DNA): TGTGCCAGCAGCTTAAGAGGGTTCGAAGCTTTCTTT. Protein: CASSLRGFEAFF.

A remark on this clone: One end of the junction is discordant with germline, which a read error may explain. The chain couples TRBV11-2 to TRBJ2-1, with D uncertain. This CDR3 comprises 13 residues. CDR1 is SGHAT, CDR2 FQNNGV, per germline. CDR3 in amino acids: CAGSLGLHNEQFF. The CDR3 bases are TGTGCCGGCAGCTTAGGGCTACACAATGAGCAGTTCTTC.

As concerns this clone: Additional DNA sequences in this sample encode the identical CDR3. In DNA, the CDR3 is TGCAGTGCTGGACCGGGCACCAGAAGAAGCAATCAGCCCCAGCATTTT. This sequence encodes CSAGPGTRRSNQPQHF. This chain uses TRBV20-1 with TRBJ1-5; D not resolved. V was shortened by 5 bases and J by 1 base, with 18 bases between the two germline ends. Germline V gene sequence: CDR1 DFQATT, CDR2 SNEGSKA (reference sequence). The CDR3 length is 16 residues.

This clone was counted only a few times. The rearrangement links TRBV5-4 to TRBJ2-1, with a weak D call TRBD1 (6 bases). Trimming cost V 7 bases and J 6 bases, with 17 bases left between them. Germline V gene data show CDR1 as SGHNT and CDR2 as YYREEE (reference sequence). CDR3 length: 14 residues. The CDR3 sequence is CASHTGSVGNEQFF. The CDR3 bases are TGTGCCAGCCATACAGGGAGTGTAGGCAATGAGCAGTTCTTC.

The rearrangement joins TRBV20-1 to TRBJ2-1; possible D gene TRBD2, 5 bases. Germline CDR1 is DFQATT and CDR2 is SNEGSKA (reference sequence). V was clipped by 5 bases and J by 0 bases, with 23 bases between them. The CDR3 covers 18 residues. The CDR3 DNA sequence: TGCAGTGCTCGCCCTAGCTGGAGTGCAACTAGCTCCTACAATGAGCAGTTCTTC. Translation: CSARPSWSATSSYNEQFF.

The chain joins TRBV12-3 or TRBV12-4 to TRBJ2-4, with TRBD2 matching over 8 bases. There are 15 residues in the CDR3. J lost 2 bases, V lost 4 bases, and 4 bases had no gene match. In DNA, the CDR3 is TGTGCCAGCAGTTCAGCGGGAGAACCCAAAAACATTCAGTACTTC. It specifies CASSSAGEPKNIQYF.

This clone was seen more than once but under ten times. Just one base apart from a much larger clone, this may be a read error. The V call is TRBV10-2, the J call TRBJ2-1; no clear D gene. Between the trimmed V and J ends, which lost 6 bases and 5 bases, there was a span of 11 bases. Germline-derived CDR1 and CDR2 are WSHSY and SAAADI. The CDR3 has 13 residues. CDR3 DNA sequence: TGCGCCAGCAGGATAGGGCCTCACAATGAGCAGTTCTTC. It translates to CASRIGPHNEQFF.